This TCR beta chain was sequenced during a study of CD8+ T cells in alopecia areata. In the study overall: It was oral tofacitinib, at 5 to 10 mg twice daily, that treated patients received.

Isolated RNA was reverse transcribed into cDNA used as the sequencing template. This table comes from immunoSEQ multiplex PCR, and its TCRdb copy is limited to in-frame clones, with some not included. The sample shows 140,000 to 150,000 clones, over 45% of them seen only once. CDR3 size: 14 residues. CDR1 SQVTM and CDR2 ANQGSEA come from the germline V gene. J was trimmed by 5 bases and V by 5 bases; bases with no gene match: 9. It was from alopecia areata patients that lesional scalp punch biopsies and peripheral blood were collected. The sorting of PBMCs gave CD4+ and CD8+ T cells. The sample comprised CD4+ T cells sorted from blood. The receptor was derived from a human donor with alopecia areata. The rearrangement uses TRBV29-1 and TRBJ2-1; 7 bases align to TRBD2. This CDR3 is CSVPTLGLNNEQFF. The CDR3 region has the DNA TGCAGCGTTCCTACCCTGGGACTAAACAATGAGCAGTTCTTC.